This T cell receptor (beta chain) came from a study of T cell responses to AZD1222 COVID-19 vaccine. The data were produced by immunoSEQ multiplex PCR, yet TCRdb's version contains in-frame clones alone and is incomplete. The data show more than 70,000 clones, roughly 85% seen once. J gave up 5 bases and V 8 bases, and 7 bases lay outside the gene matches. The CDR3 loop spans 14 amino acids. Germline V gene data show CDR1 as SNHLY and CDR2 as FYNNEI. This chain joins TRBV2 and TRBJ1-4; TRBD1 agrees at 8 bases. This sample comprised peripheral blood, obtained on day 0 of AZD1222 vaccination. The TCR sequence derives from an adult in good health. For the CDR3, the DNA is TGTGCCAGCTCGAGGGGACAGGCAAATGAAAAACTGTTTTTT. This sequence encodes CASSRGQANEKLFF.